The 12 T cell receptor beta chains below were found in one sample sequenced in a study of T-cell memory formation after mild COVID-19. MiXCR, applied by TCRdb to the 5' RACE reads, yields one record per CDR3 protein. The table includes roughly 620,000 distinct CDR3 sequences, approximately 19% detected once. Sequenced input: PBMCs or a T cell subset sorted from them (not recorded which). These receptors all stem from an adult woman who had mild COVID-19 (a few samples of this study predate the infection). Cell type and time point are not known.

The rearrangement links TRBV7-2 to TRBJ2-2; the D gene is possibly TRBD2 (5 bases). The CDR3 runs to 15 residues. Trimming left V 1 base short and J 3 bases short, with 9 bases between. Germline V gene lookup returns CDR1 SGHTA and CDR2 FQGNSA. The CDR3 region has the DNA TGTGCCAGCAGCTTAGTTTGGACTTACACCGGGGAGCTGTTTTTT. As protein: CASSLVWTYTGELFF.

This clonotype was detected a few times. The chain links TRBV4-3 to TRBJ1-1, with D tentatively TRBD1 (5 bases). V shed 2 bases and J shed 5 bases, with 18 bases lying between them. This CDR3 has 16 residues. The germline V gene encodes CDR1 LGHNA and CDR2 YSLEER. CDR3 sequence reads: CASSQNPRGRGTEAFF. CDR3 nucleotides: TGCGCCAGCAGCCAAAACCCCCGGGGCCGGGGAACTGAAGCTTTCTTT.

A few counts support this clonotype. This chain links TRBV14 with TRBJ2-1; D is ambiguous. The germline V gene has CDR1 SGHDN and CDR2 FVKESK. V was pared by 3 bases and J by 9 bases, with 15 bases between. This CDR3 contains 14 residues. CDR3 in DNA: TGTGCCAGCAGCCATGTTAGGGCGGTTGGTGAGCAGTTCTTC. It specifies CASSHVRAVGEQFF.

The chain joins TRBV6-2 or TRBV6-3 to TRBJ2-7; D remains ambiguous. Germline lookup yields CDR1 MNHEY and CDR2 SVGEGT. This CDR3 comprises 12 residues. V lost 7 bases, J lost 4 bases, and 11 bases lay in between. The CDR3 protein is CASIGTPYEQYF. In nucleotides, the CDR3 is TGTGCCAGCATTGGTACCCCATACGAGCAGTACTTC.

This clonotype was counted a few times. Here the CDR3 DNA reads TGTGCCAGTATGGACACGAATGAGCAGTTCTTC. Translating it yields CASMDTNEQFF. The rearrangement uses TRBV19 and TRBJ2-1; tentatively, D is TRBD1 (5 bases). The CDR3 is 11 amino acids. Germline V lookup: CDR1 LNHDA, CDR2 SQIVND (reference sequence). V was pared by 7 bases and J by 7 bases, with 8 bases between. Supplemented by reference TRBV19 and TRBJ2-1, the full variable domain reads DGGITQSPKYLFRKEGQNVTLSCEQNLNHDAMYWYRQDPGQGLRLIYYSQIVNDFQKGDIAEGYSVSREKKESFPLTVTSAQKNPTAFYLCASMDTNEQFFGPGTRLTVL.

The chain is built from TRBV6-5 and TRBJ1-1; no definite D call. The V and J ends lost 0 bases and 11 bases respectively, with 13 bases between them. CDR3 length equals 13 residues. In germline, CDR1 is MNHEY, CDR2 SVGAGI. CDR3 sequence: CASSYSDISRAFF. The CDR3 bases are TGTGCCAGCAGTTACTCAGACATTTCGCGGGCTTTCTTT.

Only a few counts were recorded for this clonotype. The genes are TRBV27 and TRBJ2-7, with 10 bases lining up with TRBD1. The junction had 5 bases not matched to a gene; V was cut back by 6 bases and J by 0 bases. The CDR3 runs 15 residues. Germline V gene sequence: CDR1 MNHEY, CDR2 SMNVEV (reference sequence). CDR3 sequence (DNA): TGTGCCAGCAGAGAGGGACAGGGGAGCTCCTACGAGCAGTACTTC. Translating it yields CASREGQGSSYEQYF.

This clonotype was observed a few times. The chain recombines TRBV29-1 with TRBJ2-1; unclear D gene. Deletions cut 5 bases from V and 4 bases from J, with 15 bases between. The length of the CDR3 is 14 residues. From germline, CDR1 is SQVTM and CDR2 ANQGSEA. The CDR3 loop reads CSVPRPLLYNEQFF. The CDR3 nucleotides are TGCAGCGTTCCGCGACCGCTATTATACAATGAGCAGTTCTTC.

There are a few counts of this clonotype. V and J are TRBV7-8 and TRBJ2-7; D uncertain. The CDR3 is 16 residues long. CDR1 and CDR2 from the germline V gene are SGHVS and FQNEAQ. V dropped 5 bases and J dropped 0 bases, with 17 bases sitting between them. In nucleotides, the CDR3 is TGTGCCAGCAGCCCCGGAAGTGGCCCTACCTCCTACGAGCAGTACTTC. It codes for CASSPGSGPTSYEQYF. Full variable domain (outside the CDR3, taken from reference TRBV7-8 and TRBJ2-7): GAGVSQSPRYKVAKRGQDVALRCDPISGHVSLFWYQQALGQGPEFLTYFQNEAQLDKSGLPSDRFFAERPEGSVSTLKIQRTQQEDSAVYLCASSPGSGPTSYEQYFGPGTRLTVT.

This clonotype was found a few times. The chain links TRBV5-1 to TRBJ2-1; tentatively, D is TRBD1 (6 bases). V dropped 1 base and J dropped 6 bases, with 14 bases sitting between them. This CDR3 comprises 15 residues. CDR1 and CDR2 from the germline V gene are SGHRS and YFSETQ. The CDR3 region has the DNA TGCGCCAGCAGCTTGTGGTCAGGGGTTGGCAATGAGCAGTTCTTC. The encoded protein is CASSLWSGVGNEQFF.

This clonotype has only a few counts. The CDR3 nucleotides are TGTGCCAGCAGCTTATTGGTGACAGGGGACAATGAGCAGTTCTTC. As protein: CASSLLVTGDNEQFF. The J gene is TRBJ2-1, the V gene TRBV13; 8 positions match TRBD1. The CDR3 extends over 15 amino acids. V was clipped by 2 bases and J by 5 bases; unmatched bases: 5. From germline, CDR1 is PRHDT and CDR2 FYEKMQ (reference sequence).

This chain links TRBV7-9 with TRBJ2-1; D may be TRBD2 (6 bases). The germline V gene has CDR1 SEHNR and CDR2 FQNEAQ (reference sequence). This CDR3 region has 13 residues. V was trimmed by 5 bases and J by 6 bases, leaving 11 bases between them. CDR3 DNA sequence: TGTGCCAGCAGCGACGGCGGGGCCAATGAGCAGTTCTTC. It specifies CASSDGGANEQFF.